This TCR beta chain emerged from a study of OX40 agonist ivuxolimab in advanced cancers. Repertoires were generated with immunoSEQ multiplex PCR, while TCRdb's copy carries only in-frame clones and drops some. The sample holds 83,000 or so clones, 86% seen once. CDR3 size: 15 residues. V shed 5 bases, J shed 1 base, and the junction held 3 bases outside the gene matches. Germline V gene sequence: CDR1 SGHTA, CDR2 FQGNSA. The sequenced sample was CD4+ or CD8+ T cells sorted from blood, obtained in a trial of the OX40 agonist ivuxolimab. This chain links TRBV7-2 with TRBJ2-1; TRBD2 agrees at 9 bases. The sequence came from an adult with an advanced solid tumor such as melanoma, head and neck, liver or kidney cancer. As DNA, the CDR3 is TGTGCCAGCAGCCGAAGCGGGGGGTCCTACAATGAGCAGTTCTTC. As protein: CASSRSGGSYNEQFF.